Included here is one T cell receptor beta chain sequence, with context. V dropped 4 bases and J dropped 0; count of bases not matched to a gene: 4. The length of the CDR3 is 15 residues. CDR1 and CDR2 from the germline V gene are SGDLS and YYNGEE. These data are taken from a study of blood T cell repertoires in COVID-19. Study-level background: The analysed material was cDNA or gDNA that came from T cells, B-cell-depleted T cells, or PBMCs.

Sequencing was performed with immunoSEQ multiplex PCR; in TCRdb, only in-frame clones are kept and a portion is missing. This sample has roughly 300,000 clones, with 89% found just once. Sample: peripheral blood. The clonotype comes from a man aged 18 to 30 who had recovered from COVID-19. This rearrangement joins TRBV9 to TRBJ1-1, with 9 bases identical to TRBD1. The CDR3: CASSPGQGMNTEAFF. CDR3 in DNA: TGTGCCAGCAGCCCAGGACAGGGGATGAACACTGAAGCTTTCTTT.